The clone carrying this TCR beta chain has just a few counts. This sample was taken from a study of Graves' ophthalmopathy and Graves' hyperthyroidism. Investigators amplified TCR beta CDR3 regions from RNA transcripts. The first round was an RT-PCR with HTBI primers, and the second round was a multiplex PCR. Each CDR3 protein is one row after TCRdb ran MiXCR on the multiplex PCR reads. The profile shows about 210,000 distinct CDR3 sequences, under 30% of them singletons. V was shortened by 7 bases and J by 1 base, with 16 bases between the two germline ends. The CDR3 contains 16 residues. Orbital computed tomography, thyroid ultrasound, TRAb, serum thyroxine and clinical symptoms formed the basis of diagnosis. PBMCs were isolated from an approximately 10 ml sample of fresh peripheral blood.

The chain has TRBV12-3 or TRBV12-4 and TRBJ2-2; tentatively, D is TRBD2 (6 bases). The material sequenced was peripheral blood. The receptor was derived from a man aged 45-60 years with Graves' ophthalmopathy. DNA for the CDR3: TGTGCCAGCACCGATACTAGCCGTAAGAACACCGGGGAGCTGTTTTTT. It translates to CASTDTSRKNTGELFF.